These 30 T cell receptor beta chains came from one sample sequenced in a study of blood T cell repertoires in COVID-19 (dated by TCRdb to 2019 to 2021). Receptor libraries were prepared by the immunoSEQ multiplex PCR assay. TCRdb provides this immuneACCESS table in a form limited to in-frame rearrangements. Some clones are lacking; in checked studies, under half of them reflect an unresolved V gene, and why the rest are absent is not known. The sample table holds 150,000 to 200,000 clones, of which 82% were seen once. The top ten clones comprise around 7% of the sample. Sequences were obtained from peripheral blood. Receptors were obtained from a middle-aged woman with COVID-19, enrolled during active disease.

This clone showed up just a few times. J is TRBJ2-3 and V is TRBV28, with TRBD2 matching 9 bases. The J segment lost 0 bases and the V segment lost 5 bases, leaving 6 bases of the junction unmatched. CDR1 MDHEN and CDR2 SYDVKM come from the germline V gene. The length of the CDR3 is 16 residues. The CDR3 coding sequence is TGTGCCAGCAGTGTGCTACTAGCGGGCAGCACAGATACGCAGTATTTT. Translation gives CASSVLLAGSTDTQYF.

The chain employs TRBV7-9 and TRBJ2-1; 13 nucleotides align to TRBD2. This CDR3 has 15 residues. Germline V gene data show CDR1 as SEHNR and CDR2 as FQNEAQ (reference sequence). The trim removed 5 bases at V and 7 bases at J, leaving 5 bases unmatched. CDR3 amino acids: CASSPRTSGRNEQFF. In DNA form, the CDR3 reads TGTGCCAGCAGCCCGCGGACTAGCGGGAGAAATGAGCAGTTCTTC. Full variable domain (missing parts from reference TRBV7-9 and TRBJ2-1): DTGVSQNPRHKITKRGQNVTFRCDPISEHNRLYWYRQTLGQGPEFLTYFQNEAQLEKSRLLSDRFSAERPKGSFSTLEIQRTEQGDSAMYLCASSPRTSGRNEQFFGPGTRLTVL.

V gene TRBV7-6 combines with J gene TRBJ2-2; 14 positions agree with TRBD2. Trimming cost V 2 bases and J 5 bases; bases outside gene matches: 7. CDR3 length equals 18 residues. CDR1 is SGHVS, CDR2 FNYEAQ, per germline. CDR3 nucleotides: TGTGCCAGCAGCTTAAAAGGGACTAGCGGGAGTGGGACCGGGGAGCTGTTTTTT. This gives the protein CASSLKGTSGSGTGELFF.

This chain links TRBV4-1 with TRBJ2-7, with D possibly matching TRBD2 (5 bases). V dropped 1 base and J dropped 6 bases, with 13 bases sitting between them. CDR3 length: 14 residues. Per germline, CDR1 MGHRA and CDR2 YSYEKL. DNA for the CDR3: TGCGCCAGCAGCCAAGTTGGGCTAGCCGGCGAGCAGTACTTC. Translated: CASSQVGLAGEQYF.

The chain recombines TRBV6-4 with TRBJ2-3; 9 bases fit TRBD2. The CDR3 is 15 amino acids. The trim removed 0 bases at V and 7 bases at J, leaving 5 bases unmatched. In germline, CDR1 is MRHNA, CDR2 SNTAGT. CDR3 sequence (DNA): TGTGCCAGCAGTGACTCTAGCGGGGGCTTCTATACGCAGTATTTT. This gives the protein CASSDSSGGFYTQYF.

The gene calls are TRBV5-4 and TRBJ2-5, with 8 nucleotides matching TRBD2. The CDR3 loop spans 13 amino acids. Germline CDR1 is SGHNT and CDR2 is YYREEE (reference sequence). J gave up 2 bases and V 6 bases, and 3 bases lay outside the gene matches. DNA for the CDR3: TGTGCCAGCACGCGGGGGGTACAAGAGACCCAGTACTTC. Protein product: CASTRGVQETQYF.

The CDR3 here is CASSYSSGESPETQYF. In DNA form, the CDR3 reads TGTGCCAGCAGTTACTCCTCAGGGGAGTCTCCAGAGACCCAGTACTTC. The V and J genes are TRBV6-6 and TRBJ2-5, with a weak D call TRBD1 (6 bases). V shed 0 bases and J shed 4 bases, with 15 bases lying between them. CDR1 and CDR2 from the germline V gene are MNHNY and SVGAGI (reference sequence). CDR3 size: 16 residues.

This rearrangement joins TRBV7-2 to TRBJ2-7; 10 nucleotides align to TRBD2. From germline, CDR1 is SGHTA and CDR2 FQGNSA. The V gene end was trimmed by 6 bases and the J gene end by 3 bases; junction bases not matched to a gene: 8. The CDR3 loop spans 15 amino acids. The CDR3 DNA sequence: TGTGCCAGCAGTCCAAGCGGGAGGGCTCTCTACGAGCAGTACTTC. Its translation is CASSPSGRALYEQYF. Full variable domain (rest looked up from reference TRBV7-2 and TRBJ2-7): GAGVSQSPSNKVTEKGKDVELRCDPISGHTALYWYRQSLGQGLEFLIYFQGNSAPDKSGLPSDRFSAERTGGSVSTLTIQRTQQEDSAVYLCASSPSGRALYEQYFGPGTRLTVT.

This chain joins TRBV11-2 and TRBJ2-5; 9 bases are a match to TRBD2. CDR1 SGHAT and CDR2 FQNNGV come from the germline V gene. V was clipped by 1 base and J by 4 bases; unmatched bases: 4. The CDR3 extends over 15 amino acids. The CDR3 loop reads CASSLVAGGSETQYF. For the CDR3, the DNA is TGTGCCAGCAGCTTAGTGGCGGGAGGGTCAGAGACCCAGTACTTC.

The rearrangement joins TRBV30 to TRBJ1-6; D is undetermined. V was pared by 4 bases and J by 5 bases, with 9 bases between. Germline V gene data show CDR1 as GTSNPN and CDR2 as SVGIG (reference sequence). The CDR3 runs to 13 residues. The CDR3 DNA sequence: TGTGCCTGGACGCGGCAAGATAATTCACCCCTCCACTTT. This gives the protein CAWTRQDNSPLHF.

CDR3 bases: TGTGCCAGCAGCAGAGGAGAGGCCACAGATACGCAGTATTTT. This encodes CASSRGEATDTQYF. V usage is TRBV11-3 and J usage is TRBJ2-3; D gene unclear. Germline loops: CDR1 SGHNT, CDR2 YENEEA. V was trimmed by 5 bases and J by 2 bases, leaving 11 bases between them. This CDR3 has 14 residues.

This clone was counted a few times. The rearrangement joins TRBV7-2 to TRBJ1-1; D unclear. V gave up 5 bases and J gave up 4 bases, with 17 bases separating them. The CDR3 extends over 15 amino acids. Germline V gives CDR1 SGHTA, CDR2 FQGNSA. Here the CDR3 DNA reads TGTGCCAGCAGCCTCCAATCCGGAAGCGCCACTGAAGCTTTCTTT. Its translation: CASSLQSGSATEAFF.

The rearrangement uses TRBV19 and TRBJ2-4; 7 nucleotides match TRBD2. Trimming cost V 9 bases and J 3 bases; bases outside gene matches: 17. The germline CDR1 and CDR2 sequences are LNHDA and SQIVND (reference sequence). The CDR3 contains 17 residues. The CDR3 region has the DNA TGTGCCAGCCTTAACGGGGAGGGGTTCGATGACAAAAACATTCAGTACTTC. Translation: CASLNGEGFDDKNIQYF.

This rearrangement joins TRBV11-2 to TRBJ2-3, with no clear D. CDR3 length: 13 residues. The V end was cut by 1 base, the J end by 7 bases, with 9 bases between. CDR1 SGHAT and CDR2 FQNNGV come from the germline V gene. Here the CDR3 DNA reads TGTGCCAGCAGCTTAGCAGTCGCCAATACGCAGTATTTT. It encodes CASSLAVANTQYF.

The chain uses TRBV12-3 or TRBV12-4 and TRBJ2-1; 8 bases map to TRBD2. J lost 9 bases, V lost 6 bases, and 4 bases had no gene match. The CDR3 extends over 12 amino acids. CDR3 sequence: CASSGRAGEQFF. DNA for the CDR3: TGTGCCAGCAGCGGGAGGGCCGGTGAGCAGTTCTTC.

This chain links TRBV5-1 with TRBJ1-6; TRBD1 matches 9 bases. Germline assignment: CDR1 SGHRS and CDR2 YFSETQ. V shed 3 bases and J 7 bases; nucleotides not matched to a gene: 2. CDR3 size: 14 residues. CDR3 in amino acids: CASSWGQGNSPLHF. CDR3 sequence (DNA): TGCGCCAGCAGCTGGGGACAGGGAAATTCACCCCTCCACTTT.

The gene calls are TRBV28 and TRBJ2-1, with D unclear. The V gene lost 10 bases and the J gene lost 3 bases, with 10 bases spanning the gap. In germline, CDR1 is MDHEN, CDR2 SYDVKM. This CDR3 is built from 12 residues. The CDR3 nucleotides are TGTGCCACCCAGGCCGACTACAATGAGCAGTTCTTC. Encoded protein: CATQADYNEQFF.

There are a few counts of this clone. CDR3 bases: TGTGCCAGCAGCTCCGCAGGGGGAGTCGGAAACACCATATATTTT. Protein: CASSSAGGVGNTIYF. The V call is TRBV11-2, the J call TRBJ1-3, with 7 bases lining up with TRBD1. Losses at the gene ends were 4 bases for V and 4 bases for J; bases not matched to a gene: 7. The CDR3 extends over 15 amino acids. The V gene's germline CDR1 is SGHAT and CDR2 FQNNGV.

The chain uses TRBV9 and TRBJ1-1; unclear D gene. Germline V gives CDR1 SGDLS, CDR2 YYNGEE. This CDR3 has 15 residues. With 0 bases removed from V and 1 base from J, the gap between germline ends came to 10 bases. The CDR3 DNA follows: TGTGCCAGCAGCGTAGTGAGCCTTTCGAACACTGAAGCTTTCTTT. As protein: CASSVVSLSNTEAFF.

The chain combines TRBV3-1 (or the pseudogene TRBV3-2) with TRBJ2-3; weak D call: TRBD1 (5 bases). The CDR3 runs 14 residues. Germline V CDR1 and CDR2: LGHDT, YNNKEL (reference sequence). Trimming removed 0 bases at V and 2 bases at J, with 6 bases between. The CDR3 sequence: CASSQEGLTDTQYF. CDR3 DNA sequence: TGTGCCAGCAGCCAAGAGGGGCTCACAGATACGCAGTATTTT.

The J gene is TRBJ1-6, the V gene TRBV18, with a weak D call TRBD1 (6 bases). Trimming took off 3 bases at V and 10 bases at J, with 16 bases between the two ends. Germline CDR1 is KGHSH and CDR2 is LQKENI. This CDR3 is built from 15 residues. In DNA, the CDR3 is TGTGCCAGCTCACCGAATACAGGGAAAGACTCACCCCTCCACTTT. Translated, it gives CASSPNTGKDSPLHF.

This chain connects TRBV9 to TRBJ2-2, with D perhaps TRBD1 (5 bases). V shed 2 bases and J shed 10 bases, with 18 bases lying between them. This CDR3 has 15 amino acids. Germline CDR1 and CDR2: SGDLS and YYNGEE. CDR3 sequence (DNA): TGTGCCAGCAGCGTCTACGACAGTCCAACGATGGAGCTGTTTTTT. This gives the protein CASSVYDSPTMELFF. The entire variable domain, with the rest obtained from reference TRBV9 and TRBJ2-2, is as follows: DSGVTQTPKHLITATGQRVTLRCSPRSGDLSVYWYQQSLDQGLQFLIQYYNGEERAKGNILERFSAQQFPDLHSELNLSSLELGDSALYFCASSVYDSPTMELFFGEGSRLTVL.

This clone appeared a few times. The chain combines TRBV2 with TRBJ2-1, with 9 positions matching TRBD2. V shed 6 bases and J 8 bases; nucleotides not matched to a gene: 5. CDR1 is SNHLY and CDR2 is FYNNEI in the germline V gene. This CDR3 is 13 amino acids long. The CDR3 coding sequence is TGTGCCAGCAGGGCGGGACTAGCCTATGAGCAGTTCTTC. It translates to CASRAGLAYEQFF.

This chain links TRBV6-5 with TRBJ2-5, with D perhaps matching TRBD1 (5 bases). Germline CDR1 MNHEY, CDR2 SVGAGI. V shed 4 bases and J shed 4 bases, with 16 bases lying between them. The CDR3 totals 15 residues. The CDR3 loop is CASSSGHRLTETQYF. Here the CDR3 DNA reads TGTGCCAGCAGTTCTGGACATCGGCTCACAGAGACCCAGTACTTC.

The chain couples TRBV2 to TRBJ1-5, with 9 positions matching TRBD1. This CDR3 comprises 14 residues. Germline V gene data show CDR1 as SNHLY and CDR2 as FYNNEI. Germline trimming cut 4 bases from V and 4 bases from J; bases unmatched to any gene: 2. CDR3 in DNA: TGTGCCAGCAGTGTAGGGACAGGGAATCAGCCCCAGCATTTT. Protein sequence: CASSVGTGNQPQHF.

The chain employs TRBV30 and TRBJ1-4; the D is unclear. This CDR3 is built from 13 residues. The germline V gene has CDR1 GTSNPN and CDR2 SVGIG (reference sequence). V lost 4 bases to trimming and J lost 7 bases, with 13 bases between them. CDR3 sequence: CAWTRQVGEKLFF. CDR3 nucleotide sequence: TGTGCCTGGACCCGGCAGGTTGGTGAAAAACTGTTTTTT. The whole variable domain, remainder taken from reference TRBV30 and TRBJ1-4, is SQTIHQWPATLVQPVGSPLSLECTVEGTSNPNLYWYRQAAGRGLQLLFYSVGIGQISSEVPQNLSASRPQDRQFILSSKKLLLSDSGFYLCAWTRQVGEKLFFGSGTQLSVL.

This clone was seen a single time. The CDR3 DNA follows: TGTGCCTGGAGTCCTGAACAGGCATGGTATGGCTACACCTTC. This translates into CAWSPEQAWYGYTF. This sequence joins TRBV30 and TRBJ1-2, with D maybe TRBD1 (5 bases). V was cut by 2 bases and J by 5 bases, with 15 bases left in between. CDR1 and CDR2 from the germline V gene are GTSNPN and SVGIG (reference sequence). This CDR3 has 14 residues.

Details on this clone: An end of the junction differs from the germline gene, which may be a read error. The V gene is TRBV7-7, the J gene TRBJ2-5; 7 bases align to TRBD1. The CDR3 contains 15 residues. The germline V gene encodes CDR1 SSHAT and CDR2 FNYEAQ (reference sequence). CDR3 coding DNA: TGTGCTAGCACCAGACGAGGGGGCGCTTTAGAGACCCAGTACTTC. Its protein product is CASTRRGGALETQYF.

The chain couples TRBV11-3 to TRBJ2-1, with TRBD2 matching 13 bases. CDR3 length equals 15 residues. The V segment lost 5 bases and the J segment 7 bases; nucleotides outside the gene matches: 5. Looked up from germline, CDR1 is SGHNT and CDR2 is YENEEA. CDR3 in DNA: TGTGCCAGCAGCCCGGGACTAGCGGGAAGTAATGAGCAGTTCTTC. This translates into CASSPGLAGSNEQFF. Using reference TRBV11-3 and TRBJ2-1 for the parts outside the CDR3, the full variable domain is EAGVVQSPRYKIIEKKQPVAFWCNPISGHNTLYWYLQNLGQGPELLIRYENEEAVDDSQLPKDRFSAERLKGVDSTLKIQPAELGDSAVYLCASSPGLAGSNEQFFGPGTRLTVL.

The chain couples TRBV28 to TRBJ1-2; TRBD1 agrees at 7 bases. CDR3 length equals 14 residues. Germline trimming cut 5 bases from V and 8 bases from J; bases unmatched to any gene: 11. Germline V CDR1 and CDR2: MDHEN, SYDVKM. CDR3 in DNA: TGTGCCAGCAGTACTCCTAGACAGGGCCGGGGCTACACCTTC. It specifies CASSTPRQGRGYTF.